The rows below give T cell receptor beta chains drawn from one sample of a study of blood T cells in healthy people across ages. TCRdb re-analysed the 5' RACE reads in MiXCR, keeping a single row per CDR3 protein. In the table there are about 1.6 million distinct CDR3 sequences, almost 35% of which are singletons. Sequenced sample: blood. These receptors originate from a woman aged 25 to 39 in good health. The CDR3 runs from the conserved cysteine through the conserved F or W. Fields, in order: V gene, clone size, J gene, D gene, CDR3 DNA, CDR3 protein. A D gene is named only where the DNA matches it firmly. Only some rows state a clone size, as once, few, many or a class for expanded clones.

TRBV27	NA	TRBJ1-2	NA	TGTGCCAGCAGTTTATCCCAGGAAGGGGGAGGCTATGGCTACACCTTC	CASSLSQEGGGYGYTF
TRBV28	many	TRBJ2-7	TRBD1	TGTGCCAGCAGAAGGGACAGGGCGTCCTACGAGCAGTACTTC	CASRRDRASYEQYF
TRBV20-1	many	TRBJ2-7	NA	TGCAGTGCTAGAATCTCGGGAGCCTACGAGCAGTACTTC	CSARISGAYEQYF
TRBV18	NA	TRBJ1-1	NA	TGTGCCAGCTCACCACCGTGGGGGGCTGGGGACACTGAAGCTTTCTTT	CASSPPWGAGDTEAFF
TRBV28	NA	TRBJ1-5	NA	TGTGCCGGCAGTCCTTCCCTGGGGGCTCATCAGCCCCAGCATTTT	CAGSPSLGAHQPQHF
TRBV21-1	NA	TRBJ2-1	NA	TGTGCCATCTCGAATCCGGGACAGGGGGGAAATGAGCAGTTCTTC	CAISNPGQGGNEQFF
TRBV6-1	few	TRBJ1-5	NA	TGTGCCAGCAGTGAAAGGGGCTTTAGCAATCAGCCCCAGCATTTT	CASSERGFSNQPQHF
TRBV20-1	NA	TRBJ1-6	TRBD1	TGCAGTGCTAGAGATAGGGGACAGGGGGGTTCACCCCTCCACTTT	CSARDRGQGGSPLHF
TRBV5-1	many	TRBJ2-1	NA	TGCGCCAGCAGCTCGGCGGGGACATACAATGAGCAGTTCTTC	CASSSAGTYNEQFF
TRBV7-9	NA	TRBJ1-2	NA	TGTGCCGGCAGCTTAGATGGGAGAACGGATGGCTACACCTTC	CAGSLDGRTDGYTF
TRBV5-1	few	TRBJ2-5	NA	TGCGCCAGCAGCCCTTCAGGGTTGGGGAACCAAGAGACCCAGTACTTC	CASSPSGLGNQETQYF
TRBV3-1	many	TRBJ2-1	TRBD2	TGTGCCAGCAGCCCACTAGCGAGCTCCTACAATGAGCAGTTCTTC	CASSPLASSYNEQFF
TRBV5-1	many	TRBJ2-3	NA	TGCGCCAGCAGCTTACAGGGATGGGCAGATACGCAGTATTTT	CASSLQGWADTQYF
TRBV15	NA	TRBJ1-1	NA	TGTGCCACCAGCAGAGACTACAGGGAAAACACTGAAGCTTTCTTT	CATSRDYRENTEAFF
TRBV12-3/TRBV12-4	NA	TRBJ2-3	NA	TGTGCCAGCAGTCCACCCCCTGCGGGTCCTGGGGATACGCAGTATTTT	CASSPPPAGPGDTQYF
TRBV4-2	few	TRBJ2-1	TRBD2	TGTGCCAGCAGCCAAGAAATCCAGACTAGCGGAAAATTTGAGCAGTTCTTC	CASSQEIQTSGKFEQFF
TRBV10-3	NA	TRBJ2-1	NA	TGTGCCATTGGACAGACGAATGAGCAGTTCTTC	CAIGQTNEQFF
TRBV15	few	TRBJ2-1	TRBD2	TGTGCCACCAGCGGCCCCGGACTAGCGGGCTACAATGAGCAGTTCTTC	CATSGPGLAGYNEQFF
TRBV6-5	few	TRBJ2-7	TRBD1	TGTGCCAGCAGTCGGGACAGGGTGAACGAGCAGTACTTC	CASSRDRVNEQYF
TRBV2	NA	TRBJ1-2	NA	TGTGCCAGCACCCGGTGGGGGGGCGCGAACCATGGCTACACCTTC	CASTRWGGANHGYTF
TRBV12-3/TRBV12-4	few	TRBJ2-7	TRBD1	TGTGCCAGCAGTTCTGGCGGACAGGGGCCCTACGAGCGGTACTTC	CASSSGGQGPYERYF
TRBV20-1	few	TRBJ2-7	TRBD2	TGCAGTATAAGACTAGCGGGAGTTGAGCAGTACTTC	CSIRLAGVEQYF
TRBV5-1	NA	TRBJ2-1	TRBD1	TGCGCCAGCAGCTCGATTCCCGGGACAGGTCTATACGATGAGCAGTTCTTC	CASSSIPGTGLYDEQFF
TRBV7-8	NA	TRBJ1-1	NA	TGTGCCAGCAGCTTAGTGGCACCCATGGGCACTGAAGCTTTCTTT	CASSLVAPMGTEAFF
TRBV28	NA	TRBJ2-3	TRBD2	TGTGCCAGCAGCTCTTTGGTCCTGCGGGAGATAACAGATACGCAGTATTTT	CASSSLVLREITDTQYF
TRBV30	NA	TRBJ2-1	NA	TGTGCCTGGGCAGTTCCCAATGAGCAGTTCTTC	CAWAVPNEQFF
TRBV30	NA	TRBJ2-7	NA	TGTGCCTGGGGGGTTCTTTCCTTCGAGCAGTACTTC	CAWGVLSFEQYF
TRBV27	many	TRBJ2-7	NA	TGTGCCAGCAGCTCCCTCTACGAGCAGTACTTC	CASSSLYEQYF
TRBV5-4	few	TRBJ1-1	NA	TGTGCCAGCAGCGTGCAGGGGATGGGAACTGAAGCTTTCTTT	CASSVQGMGTEAFF
TRBV7-2	NA	TRBJ1-6	TRBD1	TGTGCCAGCAGCGTGACAGGGGGTTTTAATAATTCACCCCTCCACTTT	CASSVTGGFNNSPLHF
TRBV24-1	few	TRBJ1-2	NA	TGTGCCACCAGTGACTCGACTGTGGGCGAAGCTAACTATGGCTACACCTTC	CATSDSTVGEANYGYTF
TRBV5-1	NA	TRBJ2-3	TRBD2	TGCGCCAGCTTCAGCGGGGGGCCCACAGATACGCAGTATTTT	CASFSGGPTDTQYF
TRBV7-3	NA	TRBJ2-7	NA	TGTGCCAGCAGCCCCCGCCCAGCCCACGAGCAGTACTTC	CASSPRPAHEQYF
TRBV29-1	few	TRBJ2-1	NA	TGCAGCGTTGATGCTAGCACCGATGGGGATGAGCAGTTCTTC	CSVDASTDGDEQFF
TRBV4-1	NA	TRBJ2-7	TRBD1	TGCGCCAGCAGCCAGACCCTTGACAGGGGAAACACCTACGAGCAGTACTTC	CASSQTLDRGNTYEQYF
TRBV29-1	many	TRBJ2-7	NA	TGCAGCGTTGCCCAGGGTGGCGAGCAGTACTTC	CSVAQGGEQYF
TRBV2	NA	TRBJ2-1	TRBD2	TGTGCCAGCGCCGGGACTAGCGGTTACAATGAGCAGTTCTTC	CASAGTSGYNEQFF
TRBV9	NA	TRBJ2-7	TRBD1	TGTGCCAGCAGCGTAGAGGGACAGTCCTACGAGCAGTACTTC	CASSVEGQSYEQYF
TRBV12-5	NA	TRBJ2-2	NA	TGTGCTAGTCATCAGGGTAACACCGGGGAGCTGTTTTTT	CASHQGNTGELFF